What follows are 6 T cell receptor beta chains derived from one specimen sequenced in a study of tumor-infiltrating lymphocytes in localized non-small cell lung cancer. Only in-frame clones appear in the TCRdb table, and some are missing; sequencing was by immunoSEQ multiplex PCR. The profile shows about 15,000 clones, 75% to 85% of them singletons. The specimen was lung tumor tissue. These receptors were taken from a human donor with non-small cell lung cancer.

The chain links TRBV5-4 to TRBJ2-7, with TRBD2 identical over 12 bases. This CDR3 contains 14 residues. Unmatched junction bases numbered 5, after V lost 3 bases and J lost 7 bases. The V gene's germline CDR1 is SGHNT and CDR2 YYREEE (reference sequence). CDR3 protein: CASSSTSGSLEQYF. The CDR3 coding sequence is TGTGCCAGCAGCTCGACTAGCGGGAGCCTGGAGCAGTACTTC.

This chain connects TRBV28 to TRBJ1-5; D is possibly TRBD1 (6 bases). The CDR3 covers 12 residues. CDR1 MDHEN and CDR2 SYDVKM come from the germline V gene. Trimming removed 9 bases at V and 5 bases at J, with 11 bases between. The CDR3 here is CASMRTDQPQHF. The CDR3 nucleotides read TGTGCCAGTATGCGGACAGATCAGCCCCAGCATTTT. Filled out from reference TRBV28 and TRBJ1-5, the complete variable domain reads DVKVTQSSRYLVKRTGEKVFLECVQDMDHENMFWYRQDPGLGLRLIYFSYDVKMKEKGDIPEGYSVSREKKERFSLILESASTNQTSMYLCASMRTDQPQHFGDGTRLSIL.

V gene TRBV5-1 combines with J gene TRBJ2-5; the D gene is possibly TRBD2 (7 bases). The germline V and J ends were trimmed by 5 bases and 5 bases, with 19 bases remaining between them. Germline loops: CDR1 SGHRS, CDR2 YFSETQ. The length of the CDR3 is 15 residues. CDR3 DNA sequence: TGCGCCAGCAGTCAGGAAGGGGGGGACGAGGAGACCCAGTACTTC. This sequence encodes CASSQEGGDEETQYF. Supplemented by reference TRBV5-1 and TRBJ2-5, the full variable domain reads KAGVTQTPRYLIKTRGQQVTLSCSPISGHRSVSWYQQTPGQGLQFLFEYFSETQRNKGNFPGRFSGRQFSNSRSEMNVSTLELGDSALYLCASSQEGGDEETQYFGPGTRLLVL.

A few counts support this clone. The V and J genes are TRBV6-1 and TRBJ1-1, with D perhaps matching TRBD1 (6 bases). Trimming removed 6 bases from V and 8 bases from J, with 19 bases in between. This CDR3 region has 14 residues. Germline loops: CDR1 MNHNS, CDR2 SASEGT. The CDR3 protein is CASRVGAPQSEAFF. The CDR3 DNA reads as TGTGCCAGCAGGGTGGGGGCCCCTCAATCCGAAGCTTTCTTT.

The sample holds a few counts of this clone. The genes are TRBV7-3 and TRBJ2-3, with D perhaps being TRBD1 or TRBD2 (5 bases each). The CDR3 sequence is 13 residues long. Looked up from germline, CDR1 is SGHTA and CDR2 is FQGTGA. Trimming took 5 bases from V and 6 from J, leaving 12 bases between them. The CDR3 DNA sequence: TGTGCCAGCAGCGAATCAGGGAGTGATACGCAGTATTTT. This encodes CASSESGSDTQYF.

The V and J genes are TRBV6-1 and TRBJ2-4; D is undetermined. Trimming removed 4 bases at V and 1 base at J, with 17 bases between. The CDR3 sequence is 17 residues long. Looked up from germline, CDR1 is MNHNS and CDR2 is SASEGT. The chain's CDR3 is CASSVGPGAYAKNIQYF. In DNA, the CDR3 is TGTGCCAGCAGTGTTGGGCCGGGCGCGTATGCCAAAAACATTCAGTACTTC.